A selection of T cell receptor beta chains follows, all from one sample in a study of radiotherapy plus CTLA-4 blockade in lung cancer. The data were produced by immunoSEQ multiplex PCR, yet TCRdb's version contains in-frame clones alone and is incomplete. The sample has some 78,000 clones; more than 75% are singletons. The material was peripheral blood, obtained from a patient treated with radiotherapy plus ipilimumab. Every receptor here comes from a human donor with non-small cell lung cancer who had stable disease on radiotherapy plus ipilimumab. CDR3s include the opening cysteine and the closing phenylalanine or tryptophan. Each record gives: V gene, clone size, J gene, D gene, CDR3 DNA, CDR3 protein. D genes are given only for firm matches. Clone size, where shown, is once, few, many, or a class for clones that have expanded.

TRBV7-2	-	TRBJ2-3	-	TGTGCCAGCAGCTTTGTGGCGGGGGCCACAGATACGCAGTATTTT	CASSFVAGATDTQYF
TRBV18	-	TRBJ1-1	TRBD1	TGTGCCAGCTCATCGGACAGGGTACGAGTTAACACTGAAGCTTTCTTT	CASSSDRVRVNTEAFF
TRBV4-1	-	TRBJ1-1	-	TGCGCCAGCAGCCAATCCGCGGGGGCGAACACTGAAGCTTTCTTT	CASSQSAGANTEAFF
TRBV9	-	TRBJ2-1	TRBD2	TGTGCCAGCAGCGTAGGGTGGGGGGGTTCCTACAATGAGCAGTTCTTC	CASSVGWGGSYNEQFF
TRBV7-9	few	TRBJ1-3	-	TGTGCCAGCAGCCCTATGCTGGTGGAAAGCTCTGGAAACACCATATATTTT	CASSPMLVESSGNTIYF
TRBV7-6	-	TRBJ2-1	TRBD2	TGTGCCAGCAGCCTCGGACTAGCGGGAGACCCTACCAGTGAGCAGTTCTTC	CASSLGLAGDPTSEQFF
TRBV6-4	-	TRBJ1-6	-	TGTGCCAGCAGTGAGTCGTCGGGCCAAGAATCACCCCTCCACTTT	CASSESSGQESPLHF
TRBV18	-	TRBJ2-1	TRBD2	TGTGCCAGCTCACCACCAGGCGGGGGAATTTACAATGAGCAGTTCTTC	CASSPPGGGIYNEQFF
TRBV4-2	-	TRBJ2-7	-	TGTGCCAGCAGCCAAGCAGCAGGGGAGACCTACGAGCAGTACTTC	CASSQAAGETYEQYF
TRBV20-1	-	TRBJ1-1	-	TGCAGTGCTAATGAGGGGACTGAAGCTTTCTTT	CSANEGTEAFF
TRBV7-2	-	TRBJ1-6	-	TGTGCCAGCAGCTTAGGACAGAGGGCCGACCCCCTCCACTTT	CASSLGQRADPLHF
TRBV2	-	TRBJ2-2	-	TGTGCCAGCAGTGAAACAGCCCCGAACACCGGGGAGCTGTTTTTT	CASSETAPNTGELFF
TRBV19	-	TRBJ2-3	-	TGTGCCAGTAGTTCTCTAGCGTATACGCAGTATTTT	CASSSLAYTQYF
TRBV19	-	TRBJ2-2	TRBD1	TGTGCCAGTAGAGACAGGGCCGGGGAGCTGTTTTTT	CASRDRAGELFF
TRBV5-6	-	TRBJ1-2	TRBD1	TGTGCCAGCAGCCCCGGGACAGTGTCTGGCTACACCTTC	CASSPGTVSGYTF
TRBV9	-	TRBJ2-1	TRBD2	TGTGCCAGCAGCGACCGGGGACTAGCCCCACTTTTTGAGCAGTTCTTC	CASSDRGLAPLFEQFF
TRBV15	few	TRBJ1-2	-	TGTGCCACCAGCAGAAGGGAGGACAGATGGTCCGGCTACACCTTC	CATSRREDRWSGYTF
TRBV19	medium-sized	TRBJ2-1	TRBD2	TGTGCCAGTAGAACTAGCGGGAAGAATGAGCAGTTCTTC	CASRTSGKNEQFF
TRBV6-4	-	TRBJ2-3	-	TGTGCCAGCAGTGACCGGTGGGGTCGGAGCACAGATACGCAGTATTTT	CASSDRWGRSTDTQYF
TRBV27	-	TRBJ2-5	-	TGTGCCAGTAGAACCGGGGGCCGGGAGACCCAGTACTTC	CASRTGGRETQYF
TRBV2	-	TRBJ2-7	-	TGTGCCAGCAGTGAGGAAACAGGCCTCTACGAGCAGTACTTC	CASSEETGLYEQYF
TRBV2	-	TRBJ2-1	-	TGTGCCAGCAAGGCCCTAAACAATGAGCAGTTCTTC	CASKALNNEQFF
TRBV30	-	TRBJ2-1	TRBD2	TGTGCCTGGAGTGAGACTAGCGGGGGGGCCTATGAGCAGTTCTTC	CAWSETSGGAYEQFF
TRBV5-1	once	TRBJ1-1	-	TGCGCCAGCAGCCGTGCGGGGAACACTGAAGCTTTCTTT	CASSRAGNTEAFF
TRBV5-4	-	TRBJ2-3	-	TGTGCCAGCAGCTTGGAGCAGGGAGCAGATACGCAGTATTTT	CASSLEQGADTQYF
TRBV19	-	TRBJ2-7	-	TGTGCCAGTAGTCTTCGCACAGTAGGGCCCTACGAGCAGTACTTC	CASSLRTVGPYEQYF
TRBV28	-	TRBJ2-7	-	TGTGCCAGCAGTTTCGGACAGACCCATTCCTACGAGCAGTACTTC	CASSFGQTHSYEQYF
TRBV7-2	-	TRBJ2-1	TRBD1	TGTGCCAGCAGCGCGCCCCGGGACAGGGGTATTACGTATGAGCAGTTCTTC	CASSAPRDRGITYEQFF
TRBV7-2	-	TRBJ1-4	-	TGTGCCAGCAGCTTAGAACTAGGGCAGTCGGTAAACCTGTTTTTT	CASSLELGQSVNLFF
TRBV7-9	-	TRBJ1-6	-	TGTGCCAGCAGCCCCGGGGGCAGGGGCGATTCACCCCTCCACTTT	CASSPGGRGDSPLHF
TRBV19	-	TRBJ1-4	-	TGTGCCTGCCCAGGGGATGAGGCAACTAATGAAAAACTGTTTTTT	CACPGDEATNEKLFF
TRBV19	-	TRBJ2-5	-	TGTGCCAGTAGTAATGTCTGGGGGGATCCGGGACAAGAGACCCAGTACTTC	CASSNVWGDPGQETQYF
TRBV13	-	TRBJ2-3	-	TGTGCCAGCAGCCACGAAAGTTCTCGTAGCACAGATACGCAGTATTTT	CASSHESSRSTDTQYF
TRBV5-1	-	TRBJ1-4	-	TGCGCCAGCAGCTTGGCCGCCGGATCGCCTAATGAAAAACTGTTTTTT	CASSLAAGSPNEKLFF
TRBV14	-	TRBJ1-1	-	TGTGCCAGCAGCCAAGAGGGAGCGGGCACTGAAGCTTTCTTT	CASSQEGAGTEAFF
TRBV6-1	-	TRBJ2-2	TRBD1	TGTGCCAGCAGCATCACAGGGGGCTTCGGGGAGCTGTTTTTT	CASSITGGFGELFF
TRBV7-6	-	TRBJ1-4	-	TGTGCCACGGCCTTTCGTGAGGGAGGTGAAAAACTGTTTTTT	CATAFREGGEKLFF